Listed here is a single T cell receptor (beta chain). As yet, its antigen is unknown. Germline lookup yields CDR1 SGHTA and CDR2 FQGNSA. The J segment lost 9 bases and the V segment lost 1 base, leaving 12 bases of the junction unmatched. The CDR3 has 17 residues. The data were taken from a study of cytomegalovirus exposure and HLA in healthy donors. Study conclusions and caveats: Most of the TCR beta V segments (in an earlier analysis) were productive either about 87% or about 30% of the time. In a later analysis, TCR beta V- and J-gene trimming was associated with a missense DCLRE1C variant. One cluster of highly shared sequence variants probably arose as a sequencing artifact. Through in vitro validation, three CMV-associated chains were shown to be specific for CMV antigens.

PCR primers comprised 60 Vbeta and 13 Jbeta primers. Clones were sequenced by immunoSEQ multiplex PCR, and TCRdb holds only the in-frame ones, with some missing. The sample has 150,000 to 200,000 clones, around 79% seen once; the top ten hold approximately 2.4%. The origin of this receptor is a female donor in good health and CMV-seronegative. The chain employs TRBV7-2 and TRBJ2-7; 13 positions match TRBD2. Sequences were obtained from PBMCs. CDR3 coding DNA: TGTGCCAGCAGCTTAGGAGCGGGGACTAGCGGGGAAGGTGTGCAGTACTTC. Residues: CASSLGAGTSGEGVQYF.